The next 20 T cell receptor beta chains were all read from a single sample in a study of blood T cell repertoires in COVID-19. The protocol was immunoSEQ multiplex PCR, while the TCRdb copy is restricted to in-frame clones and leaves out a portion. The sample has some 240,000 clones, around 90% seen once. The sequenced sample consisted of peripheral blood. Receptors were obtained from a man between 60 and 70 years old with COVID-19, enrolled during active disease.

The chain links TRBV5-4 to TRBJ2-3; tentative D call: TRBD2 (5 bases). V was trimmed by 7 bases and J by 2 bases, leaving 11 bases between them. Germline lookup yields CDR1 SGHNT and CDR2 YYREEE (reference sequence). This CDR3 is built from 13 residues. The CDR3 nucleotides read TGTGCCAGCCGGGGAGAGTCCACAGATACGCAGTATTTT. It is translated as CASRGESTDTQYF. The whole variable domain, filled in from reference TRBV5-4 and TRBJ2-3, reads ETGVTQSPTHLIKTRGQQVTLRCSSQSGHNTVSWYQQALGQGPQFIFQYYREEENGRGNFPPRFSGLQFPNYSSELNVNALELDDSALYLCASRGESTDTQYFGPGTRLTVL.

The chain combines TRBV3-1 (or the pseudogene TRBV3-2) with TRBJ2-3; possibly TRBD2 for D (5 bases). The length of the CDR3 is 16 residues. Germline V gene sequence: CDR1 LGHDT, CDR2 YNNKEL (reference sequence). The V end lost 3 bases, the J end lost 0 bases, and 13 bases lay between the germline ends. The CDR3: CASSHKYSVSTDTQYF. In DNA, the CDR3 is TGTGCCAGCAGCCATAAGTATAGCGTTAGCACAGATACGCAGTATTTT.

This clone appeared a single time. CDR3 bases: TGTGCCAGTAGTATAGATCAGGGCTACGAGCAGTACTTC. Its protein is CASSIDQGYEQYF. V usage is TRBV19 and J usage is TRBJ2-7, with a weak D call TRBD1 (5 bases). The CDR3 is 13 residues long. Germline loops: CDR1 LNHDA, CDR2 SQIVND (reference sequence). The germline V and J ends were trimmed by 0 bases and 3 bases, with 6 bases remaining between them. The whole variable domain, remainder taken from reference TRBV19 and TRBJ2-7, is DGGITQSPKYLFRKEGQNVTLSCEQNLNHDAMYWYRQDPGQGLRLIYYSQIVNDFQKGDIAEGYSVSREKKESFPLTVTSAQKNPTAFYLCASSIDQGYEQYFGPGTRLTVT.

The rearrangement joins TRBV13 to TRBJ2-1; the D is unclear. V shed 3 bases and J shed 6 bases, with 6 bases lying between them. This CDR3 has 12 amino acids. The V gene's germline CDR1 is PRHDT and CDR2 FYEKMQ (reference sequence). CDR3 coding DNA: TGTGCCAGCAGCTTCACGGTCAATGAGCAGTTCTTC. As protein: CASSFTVNEQFF.

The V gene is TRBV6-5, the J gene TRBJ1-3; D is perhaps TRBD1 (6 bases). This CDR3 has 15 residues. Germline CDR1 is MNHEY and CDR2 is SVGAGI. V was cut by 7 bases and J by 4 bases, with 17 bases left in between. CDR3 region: CASIRAGAGGNTIYF. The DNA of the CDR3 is TGTGCCAGCATTAGAGCAGGGGCCGGGGGAAACACCATATATTTT.

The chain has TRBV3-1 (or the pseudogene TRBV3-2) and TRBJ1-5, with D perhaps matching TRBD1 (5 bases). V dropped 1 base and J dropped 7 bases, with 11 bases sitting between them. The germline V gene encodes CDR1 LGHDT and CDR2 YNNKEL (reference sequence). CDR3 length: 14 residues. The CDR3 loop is CASSQGGGFQPQHF. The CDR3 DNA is TGTGCCAGCAGCCAAGGGGGGGGTTTCCAGCCCCAGCATTTT.

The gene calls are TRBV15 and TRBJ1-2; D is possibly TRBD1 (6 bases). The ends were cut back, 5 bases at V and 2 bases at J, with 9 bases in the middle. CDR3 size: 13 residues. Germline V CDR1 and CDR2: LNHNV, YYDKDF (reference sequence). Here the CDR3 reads CATSEQGNYGYTF. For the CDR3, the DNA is TGTGCCACCAGCGAACAGGGAAACTATGGCTACACCTTC.

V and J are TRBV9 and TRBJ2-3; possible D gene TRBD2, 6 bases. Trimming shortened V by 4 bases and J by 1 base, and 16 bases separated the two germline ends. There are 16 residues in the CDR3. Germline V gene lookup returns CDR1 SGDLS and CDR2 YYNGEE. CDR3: CASSPSAGSRTDTQYF. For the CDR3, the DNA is TGTGCCAGCAGCCCTAGCGCGGGTTCCCGCACAGATACGCAGTATTTT.

DNA for the CDR3: TGCAGCGTTTTCGTAACAGTCTCCTACGAGCAGTACTTC. It codes for CSVFVTVSYEQYF. The rearrangement joins TRBV29-1 to TRBJ2-7; D not resolved. The CDR3 contains 13 residues. V was cut by 5 bases and J by 0 bases, with 11 bases left in between. CDR1 and CDR2 from the germline V gene are SQVTM and ANQGSEA.

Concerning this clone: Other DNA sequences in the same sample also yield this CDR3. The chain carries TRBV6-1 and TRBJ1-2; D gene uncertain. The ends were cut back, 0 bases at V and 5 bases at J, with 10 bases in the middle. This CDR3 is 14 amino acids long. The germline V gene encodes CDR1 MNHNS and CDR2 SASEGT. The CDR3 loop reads CASSEARGGYGYTF. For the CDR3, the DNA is TGTGCCAGCAGTGAAGCTCGGGGTGGGTATGGCTACACCTTC.

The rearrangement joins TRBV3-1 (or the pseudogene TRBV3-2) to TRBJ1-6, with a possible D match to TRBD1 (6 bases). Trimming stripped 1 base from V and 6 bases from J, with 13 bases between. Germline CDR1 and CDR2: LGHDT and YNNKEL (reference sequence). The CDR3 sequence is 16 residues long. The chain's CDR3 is CASSQVRGAANSPLHF. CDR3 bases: TGTGCCAGCAGCCAAGTGCGGGGGGCTGCTAATTCACCCCTCCACTTT.

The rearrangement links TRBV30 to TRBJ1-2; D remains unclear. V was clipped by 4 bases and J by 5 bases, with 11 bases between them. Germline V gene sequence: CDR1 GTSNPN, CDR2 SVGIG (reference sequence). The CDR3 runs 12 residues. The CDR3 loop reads CAWISNWYGYTF. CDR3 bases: TGTGCCTGGATTTCGAACTGGTATGGCTACACCTTC.

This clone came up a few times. The CDR3: CASSSRTGETQYF. CDR3 DNA sequence: TGCGCCAGCAGCTCCCGGACAGGGGAGACCCAGTACTTC. V usage is TRBV5-1 and J usage is TRBJ2-5; TRBD1 aligns across 8 bases. V lost 3 bases, J lost 5 bases, and 3 bases stayed unmatched. The CDR3 length is 13 residues. Germline-derived CDR1 and CDR2 are SGHRS and YFSETQ.

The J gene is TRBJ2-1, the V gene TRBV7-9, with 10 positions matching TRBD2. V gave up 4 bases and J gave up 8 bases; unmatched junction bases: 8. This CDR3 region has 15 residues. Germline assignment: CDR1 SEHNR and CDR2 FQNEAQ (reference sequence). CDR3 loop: CASSSPGTSAHEQFF. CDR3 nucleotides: TGTGCCAGCAGCTCCCCCGGGACTAGCGCCCATGAGCAGTTCTTC.

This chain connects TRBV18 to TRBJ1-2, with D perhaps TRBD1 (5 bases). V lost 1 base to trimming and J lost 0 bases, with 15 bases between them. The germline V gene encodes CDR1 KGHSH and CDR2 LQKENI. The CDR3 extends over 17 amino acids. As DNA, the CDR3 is TGTGCCAGCTCACCACAGACAGCCGAAACAGCTAACTATGGCTACACCTTC. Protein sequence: CASSPQTAETANYGYTF. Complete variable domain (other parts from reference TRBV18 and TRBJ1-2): NAGVMQNPRHLVRRRGQEARLRCSPMKGHSHVYWYRQLPEEGLKFMVYLQKENIIDESGMPKERFSAEFPKEGPSILRIQQVVRGDSAAYFCASSPQTAETANYGYTFGSGTRLTVV.

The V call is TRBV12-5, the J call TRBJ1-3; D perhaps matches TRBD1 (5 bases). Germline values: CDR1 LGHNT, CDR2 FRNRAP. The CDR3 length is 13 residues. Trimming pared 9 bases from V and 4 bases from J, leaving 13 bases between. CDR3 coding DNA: TGTGCTAGCGGGACTGGGGCCGGAAACACCATATATTTT. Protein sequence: CASGTGAGNTIYF.

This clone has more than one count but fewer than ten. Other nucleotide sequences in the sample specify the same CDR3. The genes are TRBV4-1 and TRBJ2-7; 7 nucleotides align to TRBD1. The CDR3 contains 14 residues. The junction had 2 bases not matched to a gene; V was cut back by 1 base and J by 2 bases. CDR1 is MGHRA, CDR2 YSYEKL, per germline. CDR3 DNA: TGCGCCAGCAGCCAAGGACAGGGAACCTACGAGCAGTACTTC. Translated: CASSQGQGTYEQYF.

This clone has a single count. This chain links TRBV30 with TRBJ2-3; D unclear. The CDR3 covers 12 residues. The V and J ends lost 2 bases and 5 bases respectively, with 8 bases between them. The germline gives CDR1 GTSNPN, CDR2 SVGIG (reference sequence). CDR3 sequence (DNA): TGTGCCTGGAGTTTTTCTAAAGATACGCAGTATTTT. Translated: CAWSFSKDTQYF.

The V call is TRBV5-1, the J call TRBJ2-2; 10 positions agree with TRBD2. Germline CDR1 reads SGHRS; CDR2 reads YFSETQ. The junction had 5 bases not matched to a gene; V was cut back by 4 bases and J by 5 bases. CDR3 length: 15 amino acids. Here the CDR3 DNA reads TGCGCCAGCAGCACCACTAGCGGGGATACCGGGGAGCTGTTTTTT. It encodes CASSTTSGDTGELFF.

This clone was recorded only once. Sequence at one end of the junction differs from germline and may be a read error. In nucleotides, the CDR3 is TGTGCCAGCAGTTTAAGCAGTTACAGTGAGCAGTTCTTC. Encoded protein: CASSLSSYSEQFF. V and J are TRBV12-3 or TRBV12-4 and TRBJ2-1; D is uncertain. This CDR3 has 13 amino acids.